This entry lists 14 T cell receptor beta chains sequenced from one sample in a study of TIL therapy for anti-PD-1-resistant metastatic lung cancer. Time point denoted: pre-treatment sample, taken before nivolumab and TIL therapy. The libraries were made with immunoSEQ v3. Only in-frame clones appear in the TCRdb table, and some are missing; sequencing was by immunoSEQ multiplex PCR. The sample has about 47,000 clones; approximately 83% are singletons. The material sequenced was blood, taken at baseline. The receptors come from a person aged 25 to 85 with non-small cell lung cancer.

The chain has TRBV14 and TRBJ2-7; 11 bases agree with TRBD2. The V gene's germline CDR1 is SGHDN and CDR2 FVKESK. The CDR3 runs to 18 residues. V lost 1 base to trimming and J lost 4 bases; unmatched junction nucleotides: 12. This CDR3 reads CASSQGKPSSGRWYEQYF. The CDR3 DNA reads TGTGCCAGCAGCCAAGGTAAGCCCTCTAGCGGGAGGTGGTACGAGCAGTACTTC.

The chain links TRBV5-6 to TRBJ2-5, with 7 bases lining up with TRBD2. V lost 1 base to trimming and J lost 4 bases; unmatched junction nucleotides: 10. The CDR3 is 16 amino acids. Germline loops: CDR1 SGHDT, CDR2 YYEEEE. For the CDR3, the DNA is TGTGCCAGCAGCTTGCAACTAGCGTTTGTAGCAGAGACCCAGTACTTC. Its protein is CASSLQLAFVAETQYF.

The chain employs TRBV5-1 and TRBJ2-7; TRBD1 matches 11 bases. The CDR3 has 15 amino acids. V gave up 3 bases and J gave up 3 bases; unmatched junction bases: 5. CDR1 is SGHRS and CDR2 is YFSETQ in the germline V gene. CDR3 loop: CASSSSGTGGYEQYF. In DNA form, the CDR3 reads TGCGCCAGCAGCTCCTCCGGGACAGGGGGCTACGAGCAGTACTTC.

This chain joins TRBV10-3 and TRBJ2-7; 9 bases agree with TRBD1. The J segment lost 1 base and the V segment lost 7 bases, leaving 5 bases of the junction unmatched. Germline V CDR1 and CDR2: ENHRY, SYGVKD. This CDR3 contains 14 residues. As DNA, the CDR3 is TGTGCCATCAAAGGGGACAGGGAGTCCTACGAGCAGTACTTC. Protein sequence: CAIKGDRESYEQYF.

The rearrangement links TRBV6-4 to TRBJ2-3, with D uncertain. V was shortened by 2 bases and J by 0 bases, with 3 bases between the two germline ends. Germline lookup yields CDR1 MRHNA and CDR2 SNTAGT. The CDR3 covers 13 residues. The CDR3 is CASSDGSTDTQYF. The CDR3 nucleotides are TGTGCCAGCAGTGACGGGAGCACAGATACGCAGTATTTT.

The gene calls are TRBV30 and TRBJ2-3; weak D call: TRBD2 (6 bases). This CDR3 has 14 amino acids. Germline V gene sequence: CDR1 GTSNPN, CDR2 SVGIG (reference sequence). Trimming pared 0 bases from V and 5 bases from J, leaving 12 bases between. As DNA, the CDR3 is TGTGCCTGGAGTGTACGGGGGAACCGAGATACGCAGTATTTT. Translation gives CAWSVRGNRDTQYF.

The chain recombines TRBV6-5 with TRBJ1-6; 7 nucleotides agree with TRBD1. Germline trimming cut 8 bases from V and 13 bases from J; bases unmatched to any gene: 14. The CDR3 has 14 amino acids. The germline V gene encodes CDR1 MNHEY and CDR2 SVGAGI. CDR3: CASRPGTDVAPLHF. In nucleotides, the CDR3 is TGTGCCAGCCGCCCTGGGACAGACGTGGCGCCCCTCCACTTT.

This clone appeared once. V is TRBV28 and J is TRBJ1-1, with no clear D. Germline CDR1 reads MDHEN; CDR2 reads SYDVKM. V shed 2 bases and J shed 1 base, with 8 bases lying between them. The CDR3 extends over 14 amino acids. CDR3 loop: CASSLQVPNTEAFF. In nucleotides, the CDR3 is TGTGCCAGCAGTTTACAGGTCCCGAACACTGAAGCTTTCTTT. Filled out from reference TRBV28 and TRBJ1-1, the complete variable domain reads DVKVTQSSRYLVKRTGEKVFLECVQDMDHENMFWYRQDPGLGLRLIYFSYDVKMKEKGDIPEGYSVSREKKERFSLILESASTNQTSMYLCASSLQVPNTEAFFGQGTRLTVV.

The chain employs TRBV27 and TRBJ2-7; D is perhaps TRBD2 (5 bases). Germline CDR1 MNHEY, CDR2 SMNVEV (reference sequence). V lost 3 bases to trimming and J lost 6 bases, with 12 bases between them. The CDR3 runs 13 residues. The CDR3 nucleotides are TGTGCCAGCAGTTTTTCCCTAGGAGGCGAGCAGTACTTC. Residues: CASSFSLGGEQYF.

The chain couples TRBV12-5 to TRBJ2-2; unclear D gene. Trimming removed 1 base from V and 5 bases from J, with 5 bases in between. CDR1 is LGHNT, CDR2 FRNRAP, per germline. The CDR3 has 13 amino acids. CDR3 nucleotide sequence: TGTGCTAGTGGTTTGGACGCTACCGGGGAGCTGTTTTTT. It yields the protein CASGLDATGELFF.

The chain couples TRBV5-1 to TRBJ2-1; D may be TRBD2 (6 bases). The CDR3 is 16 amino acids. Germline V gives CDR1 SGHRS, CDR2 YFSETQ. V shed 9 bases and J shed 6 bases, with 25 bases lying between them. The CDR3 here is CATSRQGRLGGNEQFF. The CDR3 nucleotides are TGCGCCACCTCGAGGCAGGGACGGCTGGGGGGCAATGAGCAGTTCTTC.

The chain couples TRBV5-6 to TRBJ2-1, with D tentatively TRBD1 (6 bases). V was cut by 4 bases and J by 9 bases, with 17 bases left in between. From germline, CDR1 is SGHDT and CDR2 YYEEEE. The length of the CDR3 is 14 residues. The CDR3 sequence is CASSADSFSVEQFF. CDR3 bases: TGTGCCAGCAGCGCGGACAGTTTCTCGGTTGAGCAGTTCTTC. Filled out from reference TRBV5-6 and TRBJ2-1, the complete variable domain reads DAGVTQSPTHLIKTRGQQVTLRCSPKSGHDTVSWYQQALGQGPQFIFQYYEEEERQRGNFPDRFSGHQFPNYSSELNVNALLLGDSALYLCASSADSFSVEQFFGPGTRLTVL.

V and J are TRBV5-1 and TRBJ2-1, with a weak D call TRBD2 (6 bases). CDR3 length: 13 amino acids. Germline V gene lookup returns CDR1 SGHRS and CDR2 YFSETQ. Trimming left V 4 bases short and J 3 bases short, with 8 bases between. The CDR3 DNA is TGCGCCAGCAGCATTAGCGGCTACAATGAGCAGTTCTTC. This gives the protein CASSISGYNEQFF.

The chain links TRBV27 to TRBJ1-6; D perhaps matches TRBD1 (5 bases). Germline loops: CDR1 MNHEY, CDR2 SMNVEV (reference sequence). V gave up 6 bases and J gave up 6 bases, with 18 bases separating them. CDR3 length: 16 amino acids. CDR3 bases: TGTGCCAGCAGAACGGGGGGGGGACGGACTAATTCACCCCTCCACTTT. Translation gives CASRTGGGRTNSPLHF.